A selection of T cell receptor beta chains follows, all from one sample in a study of blood T cells in healthy people across ages. TCRdb independently ran MiXCR on the 5' RACE reads; one entry per CDR3 protein. The sample lists some 1.4 million distinct CDR3 sequences; 42% were seen once. The specimen was blood. These receptors all stem from a woman under 30 in good health. CDR3s include the opening cysteine and the closing phenylalanine or tryptophan. Each record gives: D gene, V gene, J gene, clone size, CDR3 protein, CDR3 DNA. A D gene is named only where the DNA matches it firmly. Rows may omit the clone size; those that give it use once, few, many or a size class.

.	TRBV27	TRBJ2-1	few	CASSYAGAYNEQFF	TGTGCCAGCAGTTATGCGGGCGCCTACAATGAGCAGTTCTTC
.	TRBV20-1	TRBJ2-1	.	CSAGPTGGNEQFF	TGCAGTGCTGGTCCCACTGGAGGTAATGAGCAGTTCTTC
.	TRBV25-1	TRBJ1-1	.	CASKRGDITEAFF	TGTGCCAGCAAACGGGGGGATATCACTGAAGCTTTCTTT
TRBD2	TRBV11-2	TRBJ2-7	few	CASSWGRVVAGYEQYF	TGTGCCAGCAGTTGGGGTAGGGTCGTAGCGGGGTACGAGCAGTACTTC
.	TRBV28	TRBJ1-2	.	CASTDTAYGYTF	TGTGCCAGCACCGATACAGCGTATGGCTACACCTTC
.	TRBV28	TRBJ2-7	.	CASSHPGGQSSYEQYF	TGTGCCAGCAGCCACCCCGGAGGGCAATCCTCCTACGAGCAGTACTTC
TRBD2	TRBV20-1	TRBJ2-7	.	CSALSLAGGGNEQYF	TGCAGTGCTCTATCCCTAGCGGGAGGTGGCAATGAGCAGTACTTC
TRBD1	TRBV28	TRBJ1-5	.	CASSFSGTGKDQPQHF	TGTGCCAGCAGTTTTTCCGGGACAGGGAAGGACCAGCCCCAGCATTTT
TRBD2	TRBV20-1	TRBJ2-3	.	CSASSGGNTDTQYF	TGCAGTGCTTCGAGCGGGGGAAACACAGATACGCAGTATTTT
.	TRBV12-3/TRBV12-4	TRBJ2-5	few	CASSLVATQETQYF	TGTGCCAGCAGTTTAGTTGCTACACAAGAGACCCAGTACTTC
.	TRBV5-6	TRBJ1-5	.	CASSGPGVDQPQHF	TGTGCCAGCAGCGGCCCAGGGGTGGATCAGCCCCAGCATTTT
TRBD2	TRBV12-5	TRBJ2-3	.	CASGREEKVGGVSTDTQYF	TGTGCTAGTGGTAGAGAAGAAAAAGTCGGGGGGGTAAGCACAGATACGCAGTATTTT
TRBD1	TRBV20-1	TRBJ2-5	.	CSASQPGGQYF	TGCAGTGCTAGTCAGCCAGGGGGACAGTACTTC
.	TRBV3-1	TRBJ2-5	.	CASSQRTRSAQETQYF	TGTGCCAGCAGCCAGAGGACACGGTCGGCGCAAGAGACCCAGTACTTC
.	TRBV3-1	TRBJ1-2	.	CASSDDGPYGYTF	TGTGCCAGCAGCGACGACGGTCCCTATGGCTACACCTTC
.	TRBV7-2	TRBJ1-2	.	CASSRNEQATTNYGYTF	TGTGCCAGCAGCCGAAACGAACAGGCGACAACTAACTATGGCTACACCTTC
TRBD2	TRBV20-1	TRBJ2-7	.	CSARILAGTSYEQYF	TGCAGTGCTCGAATACTAGCGGGTACCTCCTACGAGCAGTACTTC
.	TRBV4-2	TRBJ2-3	.	CASSQEQRAGDTQYF	TGTGCCAGCAGCCAAGAACAGCGGGCGGGAGATACGCAGTATTTT
TRBD2	TRBV5-1	TRBJ2-3	.	CASSWALAGGPSTDTQYF	TGCGCCAGCAGCTGGGCCCTAGCGGGGGGTCCGAGCACAGATACGCAGTATTTT
TRBD2	TRBV15	TRBJ2-7	.	CATSRGTSGMLEQYF	TGTGCCACCAGCAGAGGGACTAGCGGGATGCTCGAGCAGTACTTC
.	TRBV12-3/TRBV12-4	TRBJ2-4	few	CASSRALGGPPLAKNIQYF	TGTGCCAGCAGTCGGGCCCTTGGCGGCCCCCCCCTGGCCAAAAACATTCAGTACTTC
TRBD2	TRBV20-1	TRBJ2-7	.	CSAREGLAEADEQYF	TGCAGTGCTAGAGAAGGACTAGCGGAGGCGGACGAGCAGTACTTC